This T cell receptor beta chain was sequenced during a study of somatic mutations in cytotoxic T cells in rheumatoid arthritis (dated by TCRdb to 2016 to 2017). Regarding the complete study: Before any treatment started and right after they were diagnosed, patients gave peripheral blood samples (about 30 ml EDTA). Sorted V beta1+ cells also underwent TCRB sequencing, and some V beta antibody-stained T-cell populations were flow-sorted at nearly 100% purity on a FACSAria II or Sony SH800. To characterize clonality, the study used TCRB deep sequencing while asking whether somatic mutations are carried by expanded CD8+ T-cell clones in newly diagnosed, untreated rheumatoid arthritis. A total of around 62 rheumatoid arthritis patients and approximately 21 healthy controls underwent TCRB deep sequencing. Patients and controls did not essentially differ in median age, which was nearly identical between the groups. The research as a whole found: It was unknown which antigens the expanded CD8+ clones targeted, and their absence from virus-specific databases did not exclude viral specificity. In patients, CD8+ clonality rose with age (Spearman r of about 0.53), which was not the case in healthy controls. In 8 of 65 patients the largest CD8+ clone exceeded 20% of CD8+ cells, and several identical CD8+ TCRB sequences were shared between blood and synovial fluid. Rheumatoid arthritis patients and age-matched healthy controls did not significantly differ in CD8+ T-cell clonality. The slight TRBV07 underrepresentation in patients was not adjusted for multiple comparisons.

Sequencing of TCRB CDR3 was done on genomic DNA with the immunoSEQ assay. The paper's processing steps were these. Published virus-specific TCRB sequences were compared with patient CD8+ clones larger than 1%, and only a few matches were found. The analyses included only productive TCRB rearrangements. Clonality was calculated as a Shannon entropy-based productive clonality index, and a clone was defined by a unique TCRB CDR3 sequence. The template counts of each clone relative to the total templates per sample were used to calculate repertoire overlap between two samples. Flow cytometry-measured V-gene usage correlated with V-gene usage from TCRB sequencing, with a Spearman r of roughly 0.61. TCRdb limited this immuneACCESS table to in-frame rearrangements with V and J called. A share of clones is missing; checked studies link under half to unresolved V genes, and the rest is unexplained. The V and J calls and the clone size are those of that table, but D and trimming were determined from the DNA. Within this sample are about 15,000 clones, with 72% of them counted one time only. Of the sample, about 10% falls within the top ten clones.

The germline V gene specifies LGHNA as CDR1 and YSLEER as CDR2. Including cysteine and phenylalanine, the CDR3 has 14 amino acids. The CDR3 DNA has 42 bases and is translated from base 1. V is cut by 1 base and J by 8 bases, and the space between the germline ends is 12 bases. Positive magnetic bead selection on an AutoMACS was used to isolate CD4+ and CD8+ cells, with flow cytometry used to check purity. Initial screening for clonal expansions relied on flow cytometry with a TCR V beta antibody panel, after which sorted CD8+ fractions underwent TCRB deep sequencing for characterization. Peripheral blood mononuclear cells were isolated by Ficoll-Paque PLUS density gradient separation. Using Nucleospin Tissue or Tissue XS kits, DNA was extracted from CD4-enriched, CD8-enriched or PBMC samples, with quantification by a Qubit 2.0 fluorometer. Concerning this clone itself: Its antigen is not yet known. Within one base of it there is no much larger clone, and no base qualities were kept.

This receptor chain uses TRBV4-3 and TRBJ1-5; possibly the D gene is TRBD1, per 5 matching bases. Sequencing was carried out using CD8+ T cells sorted from blood. This receptor was obtained from an adult with rheumatoid arthritis. The sequenced DNA is TGCGCCAGCAGCCAAGCTTCAACGGGGGAGCCCCAGCATTTT. Its amino acids are CASSQASTGEPQHF.